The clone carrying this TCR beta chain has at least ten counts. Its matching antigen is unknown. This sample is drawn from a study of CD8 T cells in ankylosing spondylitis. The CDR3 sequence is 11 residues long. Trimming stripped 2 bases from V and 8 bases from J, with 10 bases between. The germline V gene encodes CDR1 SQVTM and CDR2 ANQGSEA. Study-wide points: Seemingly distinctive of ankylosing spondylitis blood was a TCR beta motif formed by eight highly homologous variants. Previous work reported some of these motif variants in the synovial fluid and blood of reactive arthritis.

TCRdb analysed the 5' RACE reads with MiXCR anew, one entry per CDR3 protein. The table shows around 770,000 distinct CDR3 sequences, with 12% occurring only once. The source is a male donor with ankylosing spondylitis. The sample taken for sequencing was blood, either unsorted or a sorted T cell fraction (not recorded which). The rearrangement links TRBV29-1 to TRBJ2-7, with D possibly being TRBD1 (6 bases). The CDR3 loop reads CSVEQGQKQYF. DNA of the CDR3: TGCAGCGTTGAACAGGGGCAAAAGCAGTACTTC.